Shown below are 17 T cell receptor beta chains from a single sample sequenced in a study of blood T cell repertoires in COVID-19. Profiling relied on immunoSEQ multiplex PCR, and the TCRdb table lists in-frame clones only, not all of them. The sample contains about 260,000 clones, roughly 89% of which appear only once. The sequencing input was peripheral blood. Receptor source: a woman aged 35 to 49 who had recovered from COVID-19.

This chain links TRBV4-1 with TRBJ2-7; TRBD1 is a possible D gene (6 bases). Germline V CDR1 and CDR2: MGHRA, YSYEKL. This CDR3 is 14 amino acids long. V gave up 6 bases and J gave up 1 base, with 13 bases separating them. The CDR3 nucleotides read TGCGCCAGCAGGCTTTGGGACACATCCTACGAGCAGTACTTC. It translates to CASRLWDTSYEQYF.

This clone was found once. The chain carries TRBV5-1 and TRBJ2-2, with 13 nucleotides matching TRBD2. The germline V gene encodes CDR1 SGHRS and CDR2 YFSETQ. This CDR3 comprises 17 residues. V lost 4 bases and J lost 3; bases outside the gene matches: 6. DNA of the CDR3: TGCGCCAGCAGCCCAGGGACTAGCGGGGACCACACCGGGGAGCTGTTTTTT. Translating gives CASSPGTSGDHTGELFF.

The genes are TRBV12-3 or TRBV12-4 and TRBJ1-1; D is possibly TRBD1 (5 bases). The CDR3 is made up of 13 amino acids. Trimming pared 6 bases from V and 4 bases from J, leaving 12 bases between. The CDR3 DNA is TGTGCCAGCAGCCCTTTGCAGGGCACTGAAGCTTTCTTT. Translation: CASSPLQGTEAFF.

The chain is built from TRBV11-2 and TRBJ1-3; D not resolved. This CDR3 region has 15 residues. Trimming pared 1 base from V and 0 bases from J, leaving 7 bases between. In germline, CDR1 is SGHAT, CDR2 FQNNGV. The CDR3 nucleotides read TGTGCCAGCAGCTTAGTTAGTCGCTCTGGAAACACCATATATTTT. This sequence encodes CASSLVSRSGNTIYF.

This rearrangement joins TRBV5-5 to TRBJ1-2; 9 positions match TRBD1. The J segment lost 0 bases and the V segment lost 1 base, leaving 10 bases of the junction unmatched. The CDR3 runs to 18 residues. Germline-derived CDR1 and CDR2 are SGHKS and YYEKEE (reference sequence). The CDR3 sequence is CASSLLLTGGTTNYGYTF. The CDR3 region has the DNA TGTGCCAGCAGCTTGCTCTTGACAGGGGGGACAACTAACTATGGCTACACCTTC. Supplemented by reference TRBV5-5 and TRBJ1-2, the full variable domain reads DAGVTQSPTHLIKTRGQQVTLRCSPISGHKSVSWYQQVLGQGPQFIFQYYEKEERGRGNFPDRFSARQFPNYSSELNVNALLLGDSALYLCASSLLLTGGTTNYGYTFGSGTRLTVV.

V usage is TRBV5-1 and J usage is TRBJ1-1, with 10 positions matching TRBD1. The CDR3 sequence is 14 residues long. The V and J ends lost 4 bases and 6 bases, in that order; junction bases with no gene match: 6. CDR1 and CDR2 from the germline V gene are SGHRS and YFSETQ. This CDR3 is CASSPRGQGSEAFF. The CDR3 region has the DNA TGCGCCAGCAGCCCTAGGGGACAGGGGTCTGAAGCTTTCTTT. Looking up the rest from reference TRBV5-1 and TRBJ1-1 gives the full variable domain: KAGVTQTPRYLIKTRGQQVTLSCSPISGHRSVSWYQQTPGQGLQFLFEYFSETQRNKGNFPGRFSGRQFSNSRSEMNVSTLELGDSALYLCASSPRGQGSEAFFGQGTRLTVV.

The genes are TRBV29-1 and TRBJ2-7; 7 bases match TRBD1. The CDR3 is made up of 13 amino acids. J lost 6 bases, V lost 7 bases, and 12 bases had no gene match. Germline V CDR1 and CDR2: SQVTM, ANQGSEA. The CDR3 nucleotides read TGCAGCGGAGGACAGGCGGACCTGGGCGAGCAGTACTTC. This encodes CSGGQADLGEQYF.

This chain uses TRBV9 with TRBJ2-7; 11 bases map to TRBD2. The CDR3 is made up of 16 amino acids. The junction had 4 bases not matched to a gene; V was cut back by 0 bases and J by 2 bases. Germline CDR1 and CDR2: SGDLS and YYNGEE. CDR3 nucleotide sequence: TGTGCCAGCAGCGTAGCCGGGACTAGCGGAACCTACGAGCAGTACTTC. This translates into CASSVAGTSGTYEQYF.

The chain has TRBV29-1 and TRBJ2-1; D is undetermined. The germline CDR1 and CDR2 sequences are SQVTM and ANQGSEA. The CDR3 length is 14 residues. The V and J ends lost 4 bases and 0 bases respectively, with 10 bases between them. The DNA for the CDR3 is TGCAGCGTTGGAGTATTACTCTCCTACAATGAGCAGTTCTTC. As protein: CSVGVLLSYNEQFF.

Only one count was recorded for this clone. The chain links TRBV6-5 to TRBJ2-1; 7 bases fit TRBD2. Germline values: CDR1 MNHEY, CDR2 SVGAGI. This CDR3 comprises 15 residues. After removal of 5 bases from V and 2 bases from J, the junction contained 6 bases not matched to a gene. CDR3 loop: CASSRERGPYNEQFF. CDR3 nucleotide sequence: TGTGCCAGCAGTAGGGAGCGGGGACCCTACAATGAGCAGTTCTTC.

The rearrangement uses TRBV10-3 and TRBJ1-1; unclear D gene. With 6 bases removed from V and 2 bases from J, the gap between germline ends came to 7 bases. This CDR3 is built from 12 residues. Per germline, CDR1 ENHRY and CDR2 SYGVKD. The CDR3 region has the DNA TGTGCCATCAGCGGAGTAAACACTGAAGCTTTCTTT. This gives the protein CAISGVNTEAFF.

The rearrangement uses TRBV7-9 and TRBJ2-7; D tentatively reads TRBD1 or TRBD2 (6 bases each). V lost 5 bases to trimming and J lost 5 bases, with 13 bases between them. This CDR3 comprises 13 residues. Germline lookup yields CDR1 SEHNR and CDR2 FQNEAQ (reference sequence). The CDR3 loop is CASSRGDWDEQYF. DNA of the CDR3: TGTGCCAGCAGCAGGGGGGACTGGGACGAGCAGTACTTC.

The CDR3 here is CASSLGRGGNYGYTF. The CDR3 coding sequence is TGTGCCAGCAGCTTAGGGCGGGGGGGAAACTATGGCTACACCTTC. The rearrangement joins TRBV11-2 to TRBJ1-2; TRBD1 might be the D (5 bases). The germline V and J ends were trimmed by 1 base and 2 bases, with 11 bases remaining between them. There are 15 residues in the CDR3. Germline V gene lookup returns CDR1 SGHAT and CDR2 FQNNGV.

The chain couples TRBV6-5 to TRBJ1-2, with a tentative D call TRBD1 (5 bases). This CDR3 region has 12 residues. Germline CDR1 MNHEY, CDR2 SVGAGI. Trimming shortened V by 7 bases and J by 7 bases, and 13 bases separated the two germline ends. CDR3 residues: CASNPTGGGYTF. CDR3 nucleotide sequence: TGTGCCAGCAATCCAACCGGGGGTGGCTACACCTTC.

The chain is built from TRBV5-4 and TRBJ2-1, with D maybe TRBD1 (5 bases). This CDR3 comprises 15 residues. Germline lookup yields CDR1 SGHNT and CDR2 YYREEE (reference sequence). Trimming removed 6 bases at V and 0 bases at J, with 13 bases between. CDR3 sequence: CASTWGGASYNEQFF. The CDR3 DNA follows: TGTGCCAGCACCTGGGGCGGTGCCTCCTACAATGAGCAGTTCTTC.

Concerning this clone: This sample also contains other DNA sequences that code for the same CDR3. The chain uses TRBV28 and TRBJ1-3; D remains unclear. V dropped 5 bases and J dropped 9 bases, with 14 bases sitting between them. This CDR3 is 13 amino acids long. Germline V gene data show CDR1 as MDHEN and CDR2 as SYDVKM. The CDR3 region has the DNA TGTGCCAGCAGTCCCCGGGAGCGGGGCACCATATATTTT. Translating gives CASSPRERGTIYF. The full variable domain, rest sourced from reference TRBV28 and TRBJ1-3, is DVKVTQSSRYLVKRTGEKVFLECVQDMDHENMFWYRQDPGLGLRLIYFSYDVKMKEKGDIPEGYSVSREKKERFSLILESASTNQTSMYLCASSPRERGTIYFGEGSWLTVV.

The gene calls are TRBV20-1 and TRBJ1-1; unclear D gene. Germline CDR1 DFQATT, CDR2 SNEGSKA (reference sequence). This CDR3 is 11 amino acids long. CDR3 sequence: CRGGANTEAFF. Written as DNA, the CDR3 is TGCAGGGGTGGAGCGAACACTGAAGCTTTCTTT.